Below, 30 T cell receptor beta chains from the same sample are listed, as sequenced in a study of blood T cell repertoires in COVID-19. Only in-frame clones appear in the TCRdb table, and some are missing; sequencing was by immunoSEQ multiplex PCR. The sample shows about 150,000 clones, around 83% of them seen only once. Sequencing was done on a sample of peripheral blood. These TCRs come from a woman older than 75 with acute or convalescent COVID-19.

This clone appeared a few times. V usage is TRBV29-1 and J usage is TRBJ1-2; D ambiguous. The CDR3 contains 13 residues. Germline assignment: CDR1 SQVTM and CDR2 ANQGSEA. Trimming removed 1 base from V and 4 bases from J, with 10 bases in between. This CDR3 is CSVEAQVGYGYTF. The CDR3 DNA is TGCAGCGTTGAAGCCCAGGTCGGCTATGGCTACACCTTC.

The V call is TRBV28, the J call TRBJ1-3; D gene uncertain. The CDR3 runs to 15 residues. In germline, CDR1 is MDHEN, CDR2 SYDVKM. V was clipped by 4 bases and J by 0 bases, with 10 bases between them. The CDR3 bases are TGTGCCAGCAGTTACCGACTGACCTCTGGAAACACCATATATTTT. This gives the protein CASSYRLTSGNTIYF.

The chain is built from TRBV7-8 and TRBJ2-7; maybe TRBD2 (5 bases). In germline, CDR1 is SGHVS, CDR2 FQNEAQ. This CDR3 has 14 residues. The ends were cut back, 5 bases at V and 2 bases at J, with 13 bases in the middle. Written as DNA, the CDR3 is TGTGCCAGCAGCCTTGAGAGGAGGACCTACGAGCAGTACTTC. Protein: CASSLERRTYEQYF.

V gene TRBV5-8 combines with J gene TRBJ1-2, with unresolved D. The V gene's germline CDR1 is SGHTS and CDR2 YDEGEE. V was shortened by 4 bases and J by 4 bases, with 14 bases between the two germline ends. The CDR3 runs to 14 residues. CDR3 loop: CASSLSGLVYGYTF. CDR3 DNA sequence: TGTGCCAGCAGCCTCTCTGGTCTAGTCTATGGCTACACCTTC.

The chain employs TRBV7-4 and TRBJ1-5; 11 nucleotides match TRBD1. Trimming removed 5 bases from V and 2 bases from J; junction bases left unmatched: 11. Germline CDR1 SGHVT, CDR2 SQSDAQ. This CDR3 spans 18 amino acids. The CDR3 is CASSRPPGQGGRNQPQHF. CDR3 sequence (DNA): TGTGCCAGCAGCCGCCCCCCGGGACAGGGGGGACGCAATCAGCCCCAGCATTTT.

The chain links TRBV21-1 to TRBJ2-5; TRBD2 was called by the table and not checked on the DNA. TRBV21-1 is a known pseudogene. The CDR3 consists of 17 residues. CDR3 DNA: TGTGCCAGCAGCAAAAACCGGGAAGATTTCCTACAAGAGACCCAGTACTTC. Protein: CASSKNREDFLQETQYF.

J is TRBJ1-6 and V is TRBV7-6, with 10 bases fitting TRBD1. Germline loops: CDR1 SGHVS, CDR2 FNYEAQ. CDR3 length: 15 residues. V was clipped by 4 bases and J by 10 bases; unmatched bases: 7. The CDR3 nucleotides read TGTGCCAGCAGCTACCTCGGACAGGGGGGGTCACCCCTCCACTTT. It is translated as CASSYLGQGGSPLHF.

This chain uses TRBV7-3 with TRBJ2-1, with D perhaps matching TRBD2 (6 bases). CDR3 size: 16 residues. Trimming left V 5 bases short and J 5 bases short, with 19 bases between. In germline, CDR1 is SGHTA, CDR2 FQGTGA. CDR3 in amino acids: CASSPEPGTANNEQFF. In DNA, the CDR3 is TGTGCCAGCAGCCCTGAACCCGGGACTGCAAACAATGAGCAGTTCTTC.

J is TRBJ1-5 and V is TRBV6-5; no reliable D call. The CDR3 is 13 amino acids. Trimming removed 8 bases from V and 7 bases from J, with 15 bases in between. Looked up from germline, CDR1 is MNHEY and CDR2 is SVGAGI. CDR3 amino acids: CASSAGLLQPQHF. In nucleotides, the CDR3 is TGTGCCAGCTCGGCGGGGTTGCTGCAGCCCCAGCATTTT.

CDR3 sequence reads: CASSFSYEQYF. The CDR3 DNA follows: TGTGCCAGCAGTTTCAGTTACGAGCAGTACTTC. The J gene is TRBJ2-7, the V gene TRBV12-3 or TRBV12-4; D gene unclear. This CDR3 contains 11 residues. The germline V and J ends were trimmed by 3 bases and 4 bases, with 4 bases remaining between them.

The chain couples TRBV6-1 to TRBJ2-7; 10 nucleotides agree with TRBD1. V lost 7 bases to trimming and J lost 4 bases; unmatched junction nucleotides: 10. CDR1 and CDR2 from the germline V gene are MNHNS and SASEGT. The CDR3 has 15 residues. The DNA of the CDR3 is TGTGCCAGCACCCATCCGGGACAGGGGACGTACGAGCAGTACTTC. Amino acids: CASTHPGQGTYEQYF.

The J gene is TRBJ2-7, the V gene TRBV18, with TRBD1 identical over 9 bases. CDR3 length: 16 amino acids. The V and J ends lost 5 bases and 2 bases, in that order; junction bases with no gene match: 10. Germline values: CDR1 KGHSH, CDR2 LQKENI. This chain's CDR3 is CASSKSPGQGAYEQYF. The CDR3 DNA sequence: TGTGCCAGCTCAAAAAGCCCGGGACAGGGAGCCTACGAGCAGTACTTC.

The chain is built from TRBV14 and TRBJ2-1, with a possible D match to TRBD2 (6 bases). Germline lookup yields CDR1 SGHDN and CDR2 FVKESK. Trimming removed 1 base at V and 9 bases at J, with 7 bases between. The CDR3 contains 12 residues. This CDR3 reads CASSQGRGEQFF. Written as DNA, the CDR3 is TGTGCCAGCAGCCAAGGGCGGGGTGAGCAGTTCTTC.

The CDR3 sequence is CASSWGTGQGYTF. In DNA form, the CDR3 reads TGCGCCAGCAGCTGGGGGACAGGGCAAGGCTACACCTTC. The V and J genes are TRBV5-1 and TRBJ1-2; the match to TRBD1 covers 9 bases. This CDR3 is built from 13 residues. From germline, CDR1 is SGHRS and CDR2 YFSETQ. V lost 3 bases to trimming and J lost 8 bases; unmatched junction nucleotides: 5.

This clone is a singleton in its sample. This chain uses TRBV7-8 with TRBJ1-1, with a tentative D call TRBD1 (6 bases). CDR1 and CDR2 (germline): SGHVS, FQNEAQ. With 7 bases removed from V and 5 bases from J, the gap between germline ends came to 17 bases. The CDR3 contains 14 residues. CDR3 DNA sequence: TGTGCCAGCACCCCCGGCAGGGGAGAGACTGAAGCTTTCTTT. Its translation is CASTPGRGETEAFF.

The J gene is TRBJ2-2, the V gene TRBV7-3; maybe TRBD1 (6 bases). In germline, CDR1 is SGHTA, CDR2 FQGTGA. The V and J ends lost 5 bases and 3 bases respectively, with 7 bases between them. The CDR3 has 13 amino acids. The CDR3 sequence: CASSTGYTGELFF. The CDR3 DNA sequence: TGTGCCAGCAGCACAGGGTACACCGGGGAGCTGTTTTTT.

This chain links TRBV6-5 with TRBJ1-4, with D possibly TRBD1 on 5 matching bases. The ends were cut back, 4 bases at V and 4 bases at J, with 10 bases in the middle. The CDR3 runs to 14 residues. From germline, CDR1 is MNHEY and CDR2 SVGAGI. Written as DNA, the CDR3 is TGTGCCAGCAGTTCCGGGGGGATTAATGAAAAACTGTTTTTT. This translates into CASSSGGINEKLFF.

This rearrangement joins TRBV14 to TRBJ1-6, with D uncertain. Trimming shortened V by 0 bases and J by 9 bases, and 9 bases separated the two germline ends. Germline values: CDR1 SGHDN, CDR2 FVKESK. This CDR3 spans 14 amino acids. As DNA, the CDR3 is TGTGCCAGCAGCCAAGATTGGACTATTTCACCCCTCCACTTT. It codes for CASSQDWTISPLHF.

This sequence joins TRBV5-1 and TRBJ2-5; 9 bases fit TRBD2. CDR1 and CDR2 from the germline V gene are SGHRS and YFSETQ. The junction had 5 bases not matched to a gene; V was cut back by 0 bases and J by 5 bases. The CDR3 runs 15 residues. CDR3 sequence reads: CASSLASTSGETQYF. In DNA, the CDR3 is TGCGCCAGCAGCTTGGCCAGTACTAGCGGGGAGACCCAGTACTTC.

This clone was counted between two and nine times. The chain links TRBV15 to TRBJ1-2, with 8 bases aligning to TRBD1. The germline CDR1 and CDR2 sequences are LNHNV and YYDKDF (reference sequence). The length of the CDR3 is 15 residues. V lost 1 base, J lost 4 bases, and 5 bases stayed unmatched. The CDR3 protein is CATSRGGQGGYGYTF. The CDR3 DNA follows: TGTGCCACCAGCAGAGGAGGACAGGGCGGCTATGGCTACACCTTC.

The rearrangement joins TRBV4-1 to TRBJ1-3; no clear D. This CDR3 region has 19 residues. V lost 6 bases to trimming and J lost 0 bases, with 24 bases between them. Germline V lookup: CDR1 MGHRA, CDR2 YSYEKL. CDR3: CASSPAFAEAPSSGNTIYF. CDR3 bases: TGCGCCAGCAGTCCGGCCTTTGCGGAAGCTCCATCCTCTGGAAACACCATATATTTT.

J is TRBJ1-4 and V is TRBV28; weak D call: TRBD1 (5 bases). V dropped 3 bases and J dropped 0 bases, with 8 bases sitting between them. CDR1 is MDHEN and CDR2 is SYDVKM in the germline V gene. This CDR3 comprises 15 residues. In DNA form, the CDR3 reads TGTGCCAGCAGTTTTGGGGGGACAACTAATGAAAAACTGTTTTTT. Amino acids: CASSFGGTTNEKLFF.

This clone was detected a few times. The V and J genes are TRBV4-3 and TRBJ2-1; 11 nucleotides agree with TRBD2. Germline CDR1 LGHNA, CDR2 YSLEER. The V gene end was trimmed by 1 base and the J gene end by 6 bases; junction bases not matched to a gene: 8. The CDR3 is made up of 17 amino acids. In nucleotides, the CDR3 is TGCGCCAGCAGCCAAGTAACTCAGACTAGCGGGGTCAATGAGCAGTTCTTC. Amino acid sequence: CASSQVTQTSGVNEQFF.

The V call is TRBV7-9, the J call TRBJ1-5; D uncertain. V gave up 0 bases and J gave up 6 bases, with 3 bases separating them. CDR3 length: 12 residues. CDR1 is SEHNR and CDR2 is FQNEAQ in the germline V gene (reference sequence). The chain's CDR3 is CASSLASQPQHF. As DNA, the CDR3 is TGTGCCAGCAGCTTAGCGAGTCAGCCCCAGCATTTT.

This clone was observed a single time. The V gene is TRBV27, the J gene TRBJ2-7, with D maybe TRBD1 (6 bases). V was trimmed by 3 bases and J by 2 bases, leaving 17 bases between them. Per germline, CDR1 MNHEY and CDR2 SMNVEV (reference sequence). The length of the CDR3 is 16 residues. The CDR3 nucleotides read TGTGCCAGCAGTTTGTCCGGACAGTGGGGGACCTACGAGCAGTACTTC. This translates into CASSLSGQWGTYEQYF.

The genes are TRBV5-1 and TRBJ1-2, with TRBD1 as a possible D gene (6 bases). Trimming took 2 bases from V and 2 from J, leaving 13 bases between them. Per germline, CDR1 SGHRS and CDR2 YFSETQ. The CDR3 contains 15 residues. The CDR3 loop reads CASSFNPGQNYGYTF. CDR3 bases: TGCGCCAGCAGCTTTAACCCCGGACAGAACTATGGCTACACCTTC. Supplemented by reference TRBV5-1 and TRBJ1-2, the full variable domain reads KAGVTQTPRYLIKTRGQQVTLSCSPISGHRSVSWYQQTPGQGLQFLFEYFSETQRNKGNFPGRFSGRQFSNSRSEMNVSTLELGDSALYLCASSFNPGQNYGYTFGSGTRLTVV.

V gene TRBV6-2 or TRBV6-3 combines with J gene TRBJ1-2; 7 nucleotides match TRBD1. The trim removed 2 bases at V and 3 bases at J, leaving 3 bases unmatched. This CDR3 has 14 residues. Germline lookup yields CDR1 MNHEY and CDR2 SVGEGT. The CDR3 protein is CASSYRGQYYGYTF. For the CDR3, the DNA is TGTGCCAGCAGTTACAGGGGGCAGTACTATGGCTACACCTTC.

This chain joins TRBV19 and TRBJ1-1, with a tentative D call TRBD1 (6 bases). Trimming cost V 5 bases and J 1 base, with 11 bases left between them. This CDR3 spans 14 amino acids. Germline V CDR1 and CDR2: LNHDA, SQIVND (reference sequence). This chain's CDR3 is CASSSNRENTEAFF. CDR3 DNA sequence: TGTGCCAGTAGTTCGAACAGGGAGAACACTGAAGCTTTCTTT.

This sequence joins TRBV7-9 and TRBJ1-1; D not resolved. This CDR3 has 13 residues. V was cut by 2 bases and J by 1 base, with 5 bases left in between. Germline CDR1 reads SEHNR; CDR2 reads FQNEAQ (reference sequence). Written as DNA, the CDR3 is TGTGCCAGCAGCTTACTAGAGAACACTGAAGCTTTCTTT. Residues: CASSLLENTEAFF.

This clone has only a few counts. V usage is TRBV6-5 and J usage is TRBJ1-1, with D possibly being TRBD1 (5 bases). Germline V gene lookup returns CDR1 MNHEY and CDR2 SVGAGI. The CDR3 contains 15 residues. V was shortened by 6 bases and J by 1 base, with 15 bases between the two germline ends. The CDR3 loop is CASSMAVGGNTEAFF. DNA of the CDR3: TGTGCCAGCAGCATGGCCGTGGGGGGGAACACTGAAGCTTTCTTT.